This T cell receptor (beta chain) was obtained from a study of blood T cells in healthy people across ages. A J-beta primer mix and a sample-barcoded 5' primer were used in a second PCR of roughly 6 to 12 cycles. Each cDNA molecule carried a tag from a template-switch adaptor that contained 12 random nucleotides. TCRdb reprocessed the 5' RACE reads via MiXCR and lists one record per CDR3 protein. The sample lists more than 800,000 distinct CDR3 sequences, 40% to 50% occurring once. V shed 0 bases, J shed 5 bases, and the junction held 12 bases outside the gene matches. Germline V gene data show CDR1 as SQVTM and CDR2 as ANQGSEA. The CDR3 covers 16 residues.

This TCR came from a woman in her sixties or seventies in good health. The sequencing sample was made of blood. The V gene is TRBV29-1, the J gene TRBJ2-7; 8 nucleotides line up with TRBD1. The CDR3 DNA reads as TGCAGCGTTGAAGACCCCGTTTCCGAGACAGGGGACGAGCAGTACTTC. Translating gives CSVEDPVSETGDEQYF.